A selection of T cell receptor beta chains follows, all from one sample in a study of Graves' ophthalmopathy and Graves' hyperthyroidism. One entry per CDR3 protein results from TCRdb running MiXCR on the multiplex PCR reads. The sample records approximately 380,000 distinct CDR3 sequences, around a fifth being singletons. Sample: peripheral blood. These receptors were obtained from a woman younger than 30 with stable Graves' hyperthyroidism. The CDR3 runs from the conserved cysteine through the conserved F or W. The order of the fields is D gene, V gene, J gene, clone size, CDR3 DNA, CDR3 protein. D genes are given only for firm matches. Clone sizes are given selectively: once, few, many, or a class where the clone is expanded.

D: TRBD1
V: TRBV7-8
J: TRBJ1-2
size: NA
DNA: TGTGCCAGCAGCATTGGACAGGGGGCGTGGTTCGGCTACACCTTC
CDR3: CASSIGQGAWFGYTF

D: NA
V: TRBV28
J: TRBJ1-5
size: many
DNA: TGTGCCAGCAATGCCGCGGTGGGCAATCAGCCCCAGCATTTT
CDR3: CASNAAVGNQPQHF

D: NA
V: TRBV24-1
J: TRBJ2-5
size: NA
DNA: TGTGCCACCAGTGATTTGTCAGGGGAGTCGGCGGAGACCCAGTACTTC
CDR3: CATSDLSGESAETQYF

D: TRBD1
V: TRBV10-3
J: TRBJ2-7
size: many
DNA: TGTGCCATCAGCGGGACAGGGCATTCCTACGAGCAGTACTTC
CDR3: CAISGTGHSYEQYF

D: TRBD2
V: TRBV6-5
J: TRBJ2-5
size: NA
DNA: TGTGCCAGCAGTTCCCATAGCGGGGGGGCCCGGGAGACCCAGTACTTC
CDR3: CASSSHSGGARETQYF

D: NA
V: TRBV6-5
J: TRBJ2-5
size: NA
DNA: TGTGCCAGCAGTTACTCGGGAGCGGACCAAGAGACCCAGTACTTC
CDR3: CASSYSGADQETQYF

D: TRBD1
V: TRBV4-1
J: TRBJ1-2
size: many
DNA: TGCGCCAGCAGCCAAGATGAGGGCAGGGGGATCGGCTACACCTTC
CDR3: CASSQDEGRGIGYTF

D: NA
V: TRBV6-5
J: TRBJ2-7
size: NA
DNA: TGTGCCACCTCAGGGGGAGGGCGCTACGAGCAGTACTTC
CDR3: CATSGGGRYEQYF

D: TRBD2
V: TRBV12-3/TRBV12-4
J: TRBJ2-7
size: many
DNA: TGTGCCAGCAGTTTAGGTGGGAGCGGGACCTCGTTAGAGCAGTACTTC
CDR3: CASSLGGSGTSLEQYF

D: NA
V: TRBV6-1
J: TRBJ2-2
size: few
DNA: TGTGCCAGCAGCTTCATCTTGGGCACCGGGGAGCTGTTTTTT
CDR3: CASSFILGTGELFF

D: TRBD1
V: TRBV6-1
J: TRBJ2-5
size: many
DNA: TGTGCCAGCAGTGAAGGGACAGGGGGCGCAGAGACCCAGTACTTC
CDR3: CASSEGTGGAETQYF

D: TRBD2
V: TRBV30
J: TRBJ2-5
size: NA
DNA: TGTGCCTGGAGAATTCTCCAGCGGGGGTTCCAAGAGACCCAGTACTTC
CDR3: CAWRILQRGFQETQYF

D: NA
V: TRBV7-3
J: TRBJ1-1
size: few
DNA: TGTGCCAGCAGCACCTGGAGAGTTGCTGAAGCTTTCTTT
CDR3: CASSTWRVAEAFF

D: TRBD1
V: TRBV11-2
J: TRBJ1-1
size: many
DNA: TGTGCCAGCAGCTTAGAGACAGGGGGTGAAGCTTTCTTT
CDR3: CASSLETGGEAFF

D: NA
V: TRBV6-1
J: TRBJ2-4
size: NA
DNA: TGTGCCATCCGGAAGAACGGGGGAGCCAAAAACATTCAGTACTTC
CDR3: CAIRKNGGAKNIQYF

D: NA
V: TRBV4-2
J: TRBJ2-4
size: many
DNA: TGTGCCAGCAGCCAAGTCGACCTAACCAACCGACGGGACATTCAGTACTTC
CDR3: CASSQVDLTNRRDIQYF

D: NA
V: TRBV7-2
J: TRBJ1-6
size: many
DNA: TGTGCCAGCAGCTTCTCTGTTGGGTTCACTTCACCCCTCCACTTT
CDR3: CASSFSVGFTSPLHF

D: NA
V: TRBV6-2/TRBV6-3
J: TRBJ2-6
size: NA
DNA: TGTGCCAGCAGCCAGGACACGACCGGGGCCAACGTCCTGACTTTC
CDR3: CASSQDTTGANVLTF

D: TRBD2
V: TRBV18
J: TRBJ2-7
size: NA
DNA: TGTGCCAGCCCAAGGACTAGCGGGAGTACCTACGAGCAGTACTTC
CDR3: CASPRTSGSTYEQYF

D: NA
V: TRBV6-1
J: TRBJ1-5
size: NA
DNA: TGTGCCAGCAGTGAAGCCAGGGCAGGGAGGTTTCAGCCCCAGCATTTT
CDR3: CASSEARAGRFQPQHF

D: NA
V: TRBV10-3
J: TRBJ1-1
size: many
DNA: TGTGCCATCGGACTGCGGGGGCGCGGGGCTGAAGCTTTCTTT
CDR3: CAIGLRGRGAEAFF

D: NA
V: TRBV6-1
J: TRBJ1-5
size: many
DNA: TGTGCCAGCAGTGAACGGGGACAAGATCAGCCCCAGCATTTT
CDR3: CASSERGQDQPQHF

D: NA
V: TRBV28
J: TRBJ1-1
size: many
DNA: TGTGCCAGCAGTTTTAGATCCCCGCCGTGGGGAGCTTTCTTT
CDR3: CASSFRSPPWGAFF

D: NA
V: TRBV27
J: TRBJ2-7
size: many
DNA: TGTGCCAGCAGTTTAGGATTTCGGAGGGACTACGAGCAGTACTTC
CDR3: CASSLGFRRDYEQYF